This T cell receptor (beta chain) was identified in a study of a mutant IDH1 vaccine in newly diagnosed glioma. The CDR3 length is 18 residues. Per germline, CDR1 SGHDT and CDR2 YYEEEE. V lost 0 bases, J lost 2 bases, and 12 bases stayed unmatched. Noted time point: week 11, during vaccination. Each dose of the vaccine consisted of 300 ug of mutant IDH1 20-mer peptide, with topical imiquimod. The astrocytomas were IDH1-mutant, ATRX-negative, and WHO grade 3 or 4. Remarks on this clone: Its target is unknown.

Here immunoSEQ multiplex PCR was the method, and the copy in TCRdb shows in-frame clones only, minus some. Of about 30,000 clones listed, nearly 90% were seen once; the top ten hold roughly 20%. This chain joins TRBV5-6 and TRBJ2-3, with TRBD2 matching over 7 bases. The receptor was derived from a man between 18 and 35 years old with glioma. Source: PBMCs, taken from a glioma patient whose treatment included an IDH1 peptide vaccine. The CDR3 loop reads CASSLAVGPSGPTDTQYF. In DNA form, the CDR3 reads TGTGCCAGCAGCTTGGCTGTAGGGCCTAGCGGCCCCACAGATACGCAGTATTTT. The full variable domain, with the rest looked up from reference TRBV5-6 and TRBJ2-3, is DAGVTQSPTHLIKTRGQQVTLRCSPKSGHDTVSWYQQALGQGPQFIFQYYEEEERQRGNFPDRFSGHQFPNYSSELNVNALLLGDSALYLCASSLAVGPSGPTDTQYFGPGTRLTVL.